The rows below give T cell receptor beta chains drawn from one sample of a study of blood T cell repertoires in COVID-19. Only in-frame clones appear in the TCRdb table, and some are missing; sequencing was by immunoSEQ multiplex PCR. Here the sample spans under 500,000 clones, nearly 90% being singletons. Sequences were obtained from PBMCs or T cells enriched from blood (not recorded which). These receptors were obtained from a woman under 30 with acute COVID-19. The CDR3 runs from the conserved cysteine through the conserved F or W. Fields, in order: CDR3 length, clone size, J gene, D gene, V gene, CDR3 DNA, CDR3 protein. The D gene is left open where the match is weak. A row's size may be missing; if present it is once, few, many or a size class.

15,.,TRBJ1-4,TRBD1,TRBV4-1,TGCGCCAGCAGCCAGGCCGGGACAGACTTAGAAAAACTGTTTTTT,CASSQAGTDLEKLFF
15,.,TRBJ1-4,.,TRBV5-6,TGTGCCAGCAGCTTGTCAGGCCCCACTAATGAAAAACTGTTTTTT,CASSLSGPTNEKLFF
15,.,TRBJ1-1,.,TRBV10-2,TGCGCCAGCAGTGAGTCGAGAGCCCGTGGCACTGAAGCTTTCTTT,CASSESRARGTEAFF
13,.,TRBJ2-1,TRBD1,TRBV5-1,TGCGCCAGCACGGGACAGGGTTACAATGAGCAGTTCTTC,CASTGQGYNEQFF
19,.,TRBJ1-6,.,TRBV3-1/TRBV3-2,TGTGCCAGCAGCCAAGAAGGTGCAGGGCCTAGCTCCTATAATTCACCCCTCCACTTT,CASSQEGAGPSSYNSPLHF
13,.,TRBJ2-7,.,TRBV10-3,TGTGCCATCAGCCCCAGACAGGCCTACGAGCAGTACTTC,CAISPRQAYEQYF
15,.,TRBJ2-5,TRBD1,TRBV27,TGTGCCAGCAGTTTAGGCCAGGGGGCGATTGAGACCCAGTACTTC,CASSLGQGAIETQYF
16,.,TRBJ1-2,TRBD1,TRBV5-4,TGTGCCAGCAGCTTGGCCGGGACAGGGTTTGGGTATGGCTACACCTTC,CASSLAGTGFGYGYTF
14,once,TRBJ2-7,TRBD1,TRBV27,TGTGCCAGCAGTTCCGGGACAGGGTTCGGCGAGCAGTACTTC,CASSSGTGFGEQYF
14,.,TRBJ1-1,.,TRBV18,TGTGCCAGCTCACCGACAAAATCGGACAGTGAAGCTTTCTTT,CASSPTKSDSEAFF
15,.,TRBJ2-1,TRBD2,TRBV5-5,TGTGCCAGCAGCTTAGATTTAGCGGGAGTGGAGGAGCAGTTCTTC,CASSLDLAGVEEQFF